This T cell receptor (beta chain) emerged from a study of Ad26.COV2.S vaccination and SARS-CoV-2 variants. Only in-frame clones appear in the TCRdb table, and some are missing; sequencing was by immunoSEQ multiplex PCR. The sample comprises 360,000 or so clones, 70% to 90% of which are singletons, and 1.5% to 2% rests with the top ten. Treatment reported: around 19 received Ad26.COV2.S at low or high dose, single or two shots; five or six received placebo; per-sample allocation not given. Sampling happened 63 days after the first vaccine or placebo injection. The V gene end was trimmed by 1 base and the J gene end by 2 bases; junction bases not matched to a gene: 10. Per germline, CDR1 SGHRS and CDR2 YFSETQ. This CDR3 spans 18 amino acids. Comments on this clone: Its target is not known.

Study-wide results and limits: Using TCR breadth and depth analyses may have led to underestimated total T cell responses. Placebo recipients had lower spike-specific TCR breadth than vaccine recipients.

The sample was peripheral blood, taken in a trial of Ad26.COV2.S vaccine versus placebo. This receptor was obtained from a person aged 18-60 years who received the Ad26.COV2.S COVID-19 vaccine or a placebo. This sequence joins TRBV5-1 and TRBJ2-2; the match to TRBD2 covers 8 bases. The CDR3 protein is CASSLTSGSISNTGELFF. CDR3 nucleotide sequence: TGCGCCAGCAGCTTGACTAGCGGATCGATAAGTAACACCGGGGAGCTGTTTTTT.